This T cell receptor (beta chain) was observed in a study of early T cells in non-severe SARS-CoV-2 infection. The overall study: Bulk RNA isolated from unsorted whole blood underwent sequencing; chains were not paired.

This clonotype was detected many times. The antigen is undetermined. Findings of the study overall: A preference for anti-spike CD8 responses marked VDJdb matching, which missed private and CD4 specificities.

Unique molecular identifiers were affixed to single, distinct cDNA molecules. TCRdb analysed the 5' RACE reads with MiXCR anew, one entry per CDR3 protein. The sample has some 78,000 distinct CDR3 sequences; over 10% are singletons. In germline, CDR1 is MGHRA, CDR2 YSYEKL. The CDR3 has 17 residues. With 1 base clipped from V and 4 bases from J, the junction kept 8 bases outside the gene matches. The chain links TRBV4-1 to TRBJ2-1, with TRBD2 matching 9 bases. This TCR came from an adult who was a healthcare worker with PCR-confirmed SARS-CoV-2 infection or an uninfected control (not recorded which). Sequences were obtained from whole blood. The CDR3: CASSQGSGRFKYNEQFF. The CDR3 bases are TGCGCCAGCAGCCAAGGAAGCGGGAGGTTTAAGTACAATGAGCAGTTCTTC.